This TCR beta chain came from a study of T-cell memory formation after mild COVID-19. The CDR3 covers 13 residues. V lost 4 bases and J 5 bases, leaving 11 bases between the germline ends. TCRdb independently ran MiXCR on the 5' RACE reads; one entry per CDR3 protein. The sample has 80,000 to 95,000 distinct CDR3 sequences, 20% to 25% seen once. This clonotype showed up just a few times. This receptor was obtained from a man between 18 and 35 years old who had mild COVID-19 (a few samples of this study predate the infection). Cell type and time point are not known. This chain connects TRBV12-3 or TRBV12-4 to TRBJ2-5, with D tentatively TRBD2 (5 bases). The sample was PBMCs or a T cell subset sorted from them (not recorded which). CDR3 bases: TGTGCCAGCAGTTCGACTCCGGGGGAGACCCAGTACTTC. Translated, it gives CASSSTPGETQYF.